The rows below give T cell receptor beta chains drawn from one sample of a study of T cell responses to AZD1222 COVID-19 vaccine. Profiling relied on immunoSEQ multiplex PCR, and the TCRdb table lists in-frame clones only, not all of them. The table includes roughly 270,000 clones, around 93% detected once. This specimen was peripheral blood, taken 28 days after the second AZD1222 dose. The receptors derive from an adult who received the AZD1222 COVID-19 vaccine. The CDR3 runs from the conserved cysteine through the conserved F or W. D genes are given only for firm matches. The size entry is marked missing in some rows and otherwise reads once, few, many or a size class.

D gene: NA
V gene: TRBV3-1/TRBV3-2
J gene: TRBJ1-3
CDR3 length: 14
clone size: NA
CDR3 protein: CASSSILAGNTIYF
CDR3 DNA: TGTGCCAGCAGCTCGATATTAGCTGGAAACACCATATATTTT

D gene: NA
V gene: TRBV4-1
J gene: TRBJ1-1
CDR3 length: 16
clone size: NA
CDR3 protein: CASSRWGGLMNTEAFF
CDR3 DNA: TGCGCCAGCAGCCGTTGGGGGGGGCTGATGAACACTGAAGCTTTCTTT

D gene: NA
V gene: TRBV4-2
J gene: TRBJ2-3
CDR3 length: 15
clone size: NA
CDR3 protein: CASSQEASSPDTQYF
CDR3 DNA: TGTGCCAGCAGCCAAGAAGCGAGTTCCCCAGATACGCAGTATTTT

D gene: NA
V gene: TRBV9
J gene: TRBJ2-7
CDR3 length: 13
clone size: NA
CDR3 protein: CASSAGRDYEQYF
CDR3 DNA: TGTGCCAGCAGCGCGGGACGAGACTACGAGCAGTACTTC

D gene: NA
V gene: TRBV6-5
J gene: TRBJ2-7
CDR3 length: 15
clone size: NA
CDR3 protein: CASRAAPTYSYEQYF
CDR3 DNA: TGTGCCAGCCGGGCAGCTCCTACCTACTCCTACGAGCAGTACTTC

D gene: NA
V gene: TRBV7-8
J gene: TRBJ1-3
CDR3 length: 15
clone size: NA
CDR3 protein: CASSLGRSSGNTIYF
CDR3 DNA: TGTGCCAGCAGCTTGGGCAGGAGCTCTGGAAACACCATATATTTT

D gene: TRBD1
V gene: TRBV13
J gene: TRBJ2-1
CDR3 length: 14
clone size: many
CDR3 protein: CASRDRSSYNEQFF
CDR3 DNA: TGTGCCAGCCGGGACAGGAGCTCCTACAATGAGCAGTTCTTC

D gene: NA
V gene: TRBV5-1
J gene: TRBJ1-4
CDR3 length: 14
clone size: NA
CDR3 protein: CASTDVGGNEKLFF
CDR3 DNA: TGCGCCAGCACCGACGTGGGAGGGAATGAAAAACTGTTTTTT

D gene: NA
V gene: TRBV5-1
J gene: TRBJ1-4
CDR3 length: 14
clone size: NA
CDR3 protein: CASTRGMPGEKLFF
CDR3 DNA: TGCGCCAGCACCCGTGGGATGCCCGGTGAAAAACTGTTTTTT

D gene: TRBD1
V gene: TRBV6-5
J gene: TRBJ1-2
CDR3 length: 15
clone size: NA
CDR3 protein: CASSYRPGTGDGGTF
CDR3 DNA: TGTGCCAGCAGTTACCGTCCCGGGACAGGGGATGGTGGCACCTTC

D gene: TRBD1
V gene: TRBV6-5
J gene: TRBJ1-2
CDR3 length: 15
clone size: NA
CDR3 protein: CASRGRTSGGYGYTF
CDR3 DNA: TGTGCCAGCAGGGGGAGGACGTCAGGGGGGTATGGCTACACCTTC

D gene: NA
V gene: TRBV28
J gene: TRBJ2-2
CDR3 length: 14
clone size: NA
CDR3 protein: CASSLVLVAGELFF
CDR3 DNA: TGTGCCAGCAGTTTAGTACTAGTAGCCGGGGAGCTGTTTTTT

D gene: NA
V gene: TRBV9
J gene: TRBJ1-6
CDR3 length: 14
clone size: NA
CDR3 protein: CASTTQGNNSPLHF
CDR3 DNA: TGTGCCAGCACAACTCAGGGGAATAATTCACCCCTCCACTTT

D gene: NA
V gene: TRBV25-1
J gene: TRBJ2-2
CDR3 length: 16
clone size: NA
CDR3 protein: CASSESGAGRTGELFF
CDR3 DNA: TGTGCCAGCAGTGAATCCGGGGCAGGGAGGACCGGGGAGCTGTTTTTT

D gene: NA
V gene: TRBV27
J gene: TRBJ1-2
CDR3 length: 14
clone size: NA
CDR3 protein: CASRPSGRYYGYTF
CDR3 DNA: TGTGCCAGCAGGCCTAGCGGACGGTACTATGGCTACACCTTC

D gene: TRBD1
V gene: TRBV10-1
J gene: TRBJ2-2
CDR3 length: 14
clone size: NA
CDR3 protein: CASIFRGRTGELFF
CDR3 DNA: TGCGCCAGCATCTTCAGGGGGCGTACCGGGGAGCTGTTTTTT

D gene: NA
V gene: TRBV9
J gene: TRBJ2-7
CDR3 length: 14
clone size: NA
CDR3 protein: CASSVTGSSYEQYF
CDR3 DNA: TGTGCCAGCAGCGTAACAGGCAGCTCCTACGAGCAGTACTTC

D gene: NA
V gene: TRBV27
J gene: TRBJ2-7
CDR3 length: 12
clone size: NA
CDR3 protein: CASSFGMGEQYF
CDR3 DNA: TGTGCCAGCAGTTTTGGGATGGGGGAGCAGTACTTC

D gene: NA
V gene: TRBV28
J gene: TRBJ2-6
CDR3 length: 15
clone size: NA
CDR3 protein: CASSFQGYGANVLTF
CDR3 DNA: TGTGCCAGCAGTTTTCAGGGATATGGGGCCAACGTCCTGACTTTC

D gene: TRBD1
V gene: TRBV28
J gene: TRBJ1-2
CDR3 length: 17
clone size: NA
CDR3 protein: CASSSRTGGSTNYGYTF
CDR3 DNA: TGTGCCAGCAGTTCCCGAACAGGGGGATCGACTAACTATGGCTACACCTTC

D gene: NA
V gene: TRBV4-1
J gene: TRBJ2-7
CDR3 length: 15
clone size: NA
CDR3 protein: CASSLQGGDSYEQYF
CDR3 DNA: TGCGCCAGCAGCCTACAGGGTGGGGACTCCTACGAGCAGTACTTC

D gene: TRBD1
V gene: TRBV7-8
J gene: TRBJ1-2
CDR3 length: 14
clone size: NA
CDR3 protein: CASSLEQGLYGYTF
CDR3 DNA: TGTGCCAGCAGCTTAGAACAGGGGTTGTATGGCTACACCTTC

D gene: NA
V gene: TRBV14
J gene: TRBJ2-7
CDR3 length: 14
clone size: few
CDR3 protein: CASSHVLYSYEQYF
CDR3 DNA: TGTGCCAGCAGCCATGTACTATACTCCTACGAGCAGTACTTC

D gene: NA
V gene: TRBV27
J gene: TRBJ1-2
CDR3 length: 14
clone size: NA
CDR3 protein: CASSFAVGIYGYTF
CDR3 DNA: TGTGCCAGCAGTTTTGCGGTCGGAATCTATGGCTACACCTTC

D gene: NA
V gene: TRBV28
J gene: TRBJ1-3
CDR3 length: 13
clone size: NA
CDR3 protein: CASSLRGGNTIYF
CDR3 DNA: TGTGCCAGCAGTCTAAGGGGAGGAAACACCATATATTTT

D gene: NA
V gene: TRBV6-4
J gene: TRBJ1-3
CDR3 length: 14
clone size: NA
CDR3 protein: CASSDSGRGNTIYF
CDR3 DNA: TGTGCCAGCAGTGACTCGGGCAGGGGAAACACCATATATTTT

D gene: NA
V gene: TRBV19
J gene: TRBJ2-1
CDR3 length: 13
clone size: NA
CDR3 protein: CASSILGWDEQFF
CDR3 DNA: TGTGCCAGTAGTATTTTAGGGTGGGATGAGCAGTTCTTC

D gene: NA
V gene: TRBV6-5
J gene: TRBJ2-7
CDR3 length: 15
clone size: NA
CDR3 protein: CASSYSTGRSYEQYF
CDR3 DNA: TGTGCCAGCAGTTACTCGACTGGACGTTCCTACGAGCAGTACTTC

D gene: NA
V gene: TRBV6-6
J gene: TRBJ2-7
CDR3 length: 13
clone size: NA
CDR3 protein: CASSSLDLYEQYF
CDR3 DNA: TGTGCCAGCAGTTCCCTGGACCTCTACGAGCAGTACTTC

D gene: NA
V gene: TRBV11-2
J gene: TRBJ2-2
CDR3 length: 14
clone size: NA
CDR3 protein: CASSSTAYTGELFF
CDR3 DNA: TGTGCCAGCAGCTCAACAGCATACACCGGGGAGCTGTTTTTT

D gene: NA
V gene: TRBV4-2
J gene: TRBJ1-6
CDR3 length: 15
clone size: NA
CDR3 protein: CASRPSGTTNSPLHF
CDR3 DNA: TGTGCCAGCAGGCCCTCCGGGACTACAAATTCACCCCTCCACTTT

D gene: TRBD2
V gene: TRBV6-4
J gene: TRBJ2-1
CDR3 length: 15
clone size: NA
CDR3 protein: CALGLASGRLDEQFF
CDR3 DNA: TGTGCCTTAGGGCTGGCTAGCGGGAGATTAGATGAGCAGTTCTTC

D gene: NA
V gene: TRBV5-5
J gene: TRBJ2-1
CDR3 length: 16
clone size: few
CDR3 protein: CASSLDSGVSYNEQFF
CDR3 DNA: TGTGCCAGCAGCTTGGACTCAGGGGTCTCCTACAATGAGCAGTTCTTC

D gene: NA
V gene: TRBV5-4
J gene: TRBJ2-3
CDR3 length: 17
clone size: NA
CDR3 protein: CASSSEMGGTSTDTQYF
CDR3 DNA: TGTGCCAGCAGCTCAGAGATGGGGGGTACCAGCACAGATACGCAGTATTTT

D gene: NA
V gene: TRBV24-1
J gene: TRBJ1-5
CDR3 length: 12
clone size: few
CDR3 protein: CATSDGGQPQHF
CDR3 DNA: TGTGCCACCAGTGATGGAGGTCAGCCCCAGCATTTT

D gene: TRBD1
V gene: TRBV6-5
J gene: TRBJ1-2
CDR3 length: 14
clone size: once
CDR3 protein: CASSFTDRNYGYTF
CDR3 DNA: TGTGCCAGCAGTTTCACGGACAGGAACTATGGCTACACCTTC

D gene: TRBD1
V gene: TRBV13
J gene: TRBJ2-7
CDR3 length: 14
clone size: once
CDR3 protein: CASSSRQGSNEQYF
CDR3 DNA: TGTGCCAGCAGCTCAAGACAGGGGTCCAACGAGCAGTACTTC

D gene: TRBD2
V gene: TRBV9
J gene: TRBJ2-3
CDR3 length: 15
clone size: NA
CDR3 protein: CASSSSGASTDTQYF
CDR3 DNA: TGTGCCAGCAGCTCCAGCGGGGCTAGCACAGATACGCAGTATTTT

D gene: TRBD1
V gene: TRBV5-4
J gene: TRBJ2-7
CDR3 length: 15
clone size: NA
CDR3 protein: CASSQGQGSSYEQYF
CDR3 DNA: TGTGCCAGCAGCCAAGGACAGGGGTCATCCTACGAGCAGTACTTC

D gene: NA
V gene: TRBV5-1
J gene: TRBJ1-1
CDR3 length: 15
clone size: NA
CDR3 protein: CASSLLRVGDTEAFF
CDR3 DNA: TGCGCCAGCAGCCTCCTCAGGGTGGGGGACACTGAAGCTTTCTTT

D gene: NA
V gene: TRBV6-2/TRBV6-3
J gene: TRBJ1-2
CDR3 length: 12
clone size: NA
CDR3 protein: CASSYEEYGYTF
CDR3 DNA: TGTGCCAGCAGTTATGAAGAATATGGCTACACCTTC

D gene: NA
V gene: TRBV3-1/TRBV3-2
J gene: TRBJ1-1
CDR3 length: 14
clone size: NA
CDR3 protein: CASSQSVGVAEAFF
CDR3 DNA: TGTGCCAGCAGCCAATCTGTCGGGGTGGCTGAAGCTTTCTTT

D gene: TRBD2
V gene: TRBV7-9
J gene: TRBJ2-7
CDR3 length: 17
clone size: NA
CDR3 protein: CASSLKRGASGMSEQYF
CDR3 DNA: TGTGCCAGCAGCTTAAAGAGGGGGGCTAGCGGGATGTCCGAGCAGTACTTC

D gene: NA
V gene: TRBV4-1
J gene: TRBJ2-2
CDR3 length: 17
clone size: NA
CDR3 protein: CASSQEGATPNTGELFF
CDR3 DNA: TGCGCCAGCAGCCAAGAGGGGGCCACCCCGAACACCGGGGAGCTGTTTTTT

D gene: NA
V gene: TRBV12-3/TRBV12-4
J gene: TRBJ1-5
CDR3 length: 13
clone size: once
CDR3 protein: CASSLARGQPQHF
CDR3 DNA: TGTGCCAGCAGTTTGGCGCGGGGGCAGCCCCAGCATTTT

D gene: NA
V gene: TRBV9
J gene: TRBJ2-5
CDR3 length: 14
clone size: NA
CDR3 protein: CASSLPGPGETQYF
CDR3 DNA: TGTGCCAGCAGCCTACCGGGGCCGGGGGAGACCCAGTACTTC

D gene: NA
V gene: TRBV3-1/TRBV3-2
J gene: TRBJ2-3
CDR3 length: 12
clone size: NA
CDR3 protein: CASSPYENTQYF
CDR3 DNA: TGTGCCAGCAGCCCTTATGAAAATACGCAGTATTTT

D gene: NA
V gene: TRBV20-1
J gene: TRBJ2-7
CDR3 length: 11
clone size: NA
CDR3 protein: CSARWSDTGYF
CDR3 DNA: TGCAGTGCTAGATGGTCGGACACTGGGTACTTC

D gene: NA
V gene: TRBV7-2
J gene: TRBJ1-3
CDR3 length: 14
clone size: NA
CDR3 protein: CASSLVGAGNTIYF
CDR3 DNA: TGTGCCAGCAGCTTAGTGGGGGCTGGAAACACCATATATTTT

D gene: TRBD1
V gene: TRBV5-1
J gene: TRBJ2-2
CDR3 length: 16
clone size: NA
CDR3 protein: CASSLRTGSNTGELFF
CDR3 DNA: TGCGCCAGCAGCTTGAGGACAGGGTCGAACACCGGGGAGCTGTTTTTT

D gene: NA
V gene: TRBV28
J gene: TRBJ2-6
CDR3 length: 16
clone size: NA
CDR3 protein: CASSLPTPAGANVLTF
CDR3 DNA: TGTGCCAGCAGTTTACCCACGCCAGCTGGGGCCAACGTCCTGACTTTC